One sample yielded the 9 T cell receptor beta chains listed below, sequenced in a study of blood T cells in healthy people across ages. PCR was performed a second time for roughly 6 to 12 cycles using a sample-barcoded 5' primer and a J-beta primer mix. TCRdb called the 5' RACE reads again in MiXCR, with one record for every CDR3 protein. Seen here are 1.2 million to 1.5 million distinct CDR3 sequences, around two fifths observed once, and the top ten hold 7.9%. The sequencing sample was made of blood. Receptors were obtained from a woman aged 18-30 years in good health.

This clonotype turned up a few times. The chain employs TRBV3-1 and TRBJ2-7, with TRBD2 matching 10 bases. With V trimmed by 5 bases and J by 4 bases, 11 bases remained unmatched. The CDR3 sequence is 16 residues long. Germline CDR1 is LGHDT and CDR2 is YNNKEL (reference sequence). This CDR3 is CASSDRGEREGYEQYF. The CDR3 region has the DNA TGTGCCAGCAGCGACCGAGGGGAGCGGGAGGGATACGAGCAGTACTTC.

V gene TRBV6-5 combines with J gene TRBJ1-3, with D uncertain. The ends were cut back, 2 bases at V and 0 bases at J, with 11 bases in the middle. Germline-derived CDR1 and CDR2 are MNHEY and SVGAGI. This CDR3 spans 16 amino acids. The CDR3 DNA reads as TGTGCCAGCAGTTACACGGCCCCGGGCTCTGGAAACACCATATATTTT. Amino acid sequence: CASSYTAPGSGNTIYF.

This clonotype was counted a few times. The CDR3 DNA reads as TGCGCCAGCAGCCAAGCCCTGACTAGCGGCGAGCAGTTCTTC. Its translation is CASSQALTSGEQFF. This rearrangement joins TRBV4-1 to TRBJ2-1; 9 positions match TRBD2. The CDR3 loop spans 14 amino acids. V was pared by 1 base and J by 10 bases, with 5 bases of the junction left unmatched. In germline, CDR1 is MGHRA, CDR2 YSYEKL.

The chain uses TRBV5-1 and TRBJ2-2; the D gene is possibly TRBD2 (5 bases). V was trimmed by 0 bases and J by 3 bases, leaving 9 bases between them. CDR1 is SGHRS, CDR2 YFSETQ, per germline. The CDR3 totals 15 residues. The CDR3 DNA is TGCGCCAGCAGCTTGGCCGAGGGAGACACCGGGGAGCTGTTTTTT. This encodes CASSLAEGDTGELFF.

This clonotype was seen only a few times. This chain links TRBV16 with TRBJ1-2; D gene uncertain. V was shortened by 5 bases and J by 2 bases, with 9 bases between the two germline ends. The CDR3 sequence is 13 residues long. From germline, CDR1 is KGHSY and CDR2 FQNENV. CDR3 amino acids: CASSGSRNYGYTF. In nucleotides, the CDR3 is TGTGCCAGCAGCGGGTCGAGAAACTATGGCTACACCTTC.

Many counts were recorded for this clonotype. Its ends do not fully match the called genes, so a read error is possible. The chain has TRBV4-1 and TRBJ1-4, with D maybe TRBD1 (5 bases). The CDR3 consists of 16 residues. Germline V gene lookup returns CDR1 MGHRA and CDR2 YSYEKL. This chain's CDR3 is CASSQDPTGFNERLFF. Here the CDR3 DNA reads TGCGCCAGCAGCCAAGATCCCACAGGCTTTAATGAAAGACTGTTTTTT.

The genes are TRBV5-1 and TRBJ2-1; no clear D. This CDR3 has 13 residues. Germline loops: CDR1 SGHRS, CDR2 YFSETQ. The V end was cut by 2 bases, the J end by 5 bases, with 8 bases between. The CDR3 DNA sequence: TGCGCCAGCAGCTTCCAGGCAAACAATGAGCAGTTCTTC. Encoded protein: CASSFQANNEQFF.

The rearrangement joins TRBV12-3 or TRBV12-4 to TRBJ2-3; a weak D match, TRBD2 (6 bases). This CDR3 contains 14 residues. Trimming took off 7 bases at V and 1 base at J, with 12 bases between the two ends. As DNA, the CDR3 is TGTGCCAGCACCGGCAGCGGGTGCACAGATACGCAGTATTTT. Translating gives CASTGSGCTDTQYF.

The chain recombines TRBV6-5 with TRBJ1-1; perhaps TRBD1 as D (5 bases). The CDR3 covers 15 residues. V lost 2 bases and J lost 4, with 14 bases in between. Germline V CDR1 and CDR2: MNHEY, SVGAGI. The CDR3 bases are TGTGCCAGCAGTTACCAGGGCCCCGGGGGCACTGAAGCTTTCTTT. Protein: CASSYQGPGGTEAFF.